This is a list of T cell receptor beta chains from one sample in a study of patients and donors after allogeneic stem cell transplantation. TCRdb re-analysed the RT-PCR reads in MiXCR, keeping a single row per CDR3 protein. The table records about a million distinct CDR3 sequences, about a sixth of them present only once. The sequenced sample consisted of blood, either unsorted or a sorted T cell fraction (not recorded which). The receptors stem from a human donor who was either an allogeneic HSCT recipient or a stem cell or donor lymphocyte infusion donor (not recorded which). It is not recorded whose cells these are; they may come from a transplant donor. The CDR3 runs from the conserved cysteine through the conserved F or W. A D gene is named only where the DNA matches it firmly. Size is omitted from some rows. Given values are once, few, many or a class for expanded clones.

TRBJ1-5 | - | TRBV12-3/TRBV12-4 | many | TGTGCCAGCAGTTTCGGGGGCAGCAATCAGCCCCAGCATTTT | CASSFGGSNQPQHF
TRBJ2-1 | - | TRBV29-1 | many | TGCAGCGTGGGACTGAATAATGAGCAGTTCTTC | CSVGLNNEQFF
TRBJ1-1 | TRBD1 | TRBV4-2 | - | TGTGCCAGCAGCCACCCCAGGGGGGACACTGAAGCTTTCTTT | CASSHPRGDTEAFF
TRBJ2-7 | - | TRBV9 | - | TGTGCCAGCAGCATATACCGGGACGCAGCCTACGAGCAGTACTTC | CASSIYRDAAYEQYF
TRBJ1-2 | - | TRBV14 | - | TGTGCCAGCAGCCAGGCACGGATTAATGGCTACACCTTC | CASSQARINGYTF
TRBJ2-5 | - | TRBV4-3 | few | TGCGCCAGCAGCCAAGATTCCCGGGGAGAGACCCAGTACTTC | CASSQDSRGETQYF
TRBJ2-3 | - | TRBV3-1 | many | TGTGCCAGCAGCCAAGTTCGAGATACGCAGTATTTT | CASSQVRDTQYF
TRBJ1-1 | - | TRBV15 | few | TGTGCCACCAGCAGAGCACCGGGCCGCGATCGGTGGACTGAAGCTTTCTTT | CATSRAPGRDRWTEAFF
TRBJ1-2 | - | TRBV12-3/TRBV12-4 | many | TGTGCCAGCAGACCCGACGATAGTGGCTACACCTTC | CASRPDDSGYTF
TRBJ2-3 | - | TRBV12-3/TRBV12-4 | - | TGTGCCAGCAGCTCAGGACTGTACACTTCCACAGATACGCAGTATTTT | CASSSGLYTSTDTQYF
TRBJ1-5 | - | TRBV24-1 | - | TGTGCCACCCCGGGGAAACAGGTTGTGAATCAGCCCCAGCATTTT | CATPGKQVVNQPQHF
TRBJ2-3 | TRBD2 | TRBV6-1 | few | TGTGCCAGCAGTAAATTACTAGCGGGGGGAATTGTAGATACGCAGTATTTT | CASSKLLAGGIVDTQYF
TRBJ2-3 | - | TRBV10-3 | - | TGTGCCATCAGTGAGCGGACAGCAGATACGCAGTATTTT | CAISERTADTQYF
TRBJ2-7 | - | TRBV7-2 | - | TGTGCCAGCAGCCCCCGGACAGTCACCGGGGAGCAGTACTTC | CASSPRTVTGEQYF
TRBJ1-2 | TRBD1 | TRBV5-5 | - | TGTGCCAGCAGTAACCAGGGGGCAGCTAACTATGGCTACACCTTC | CASSNQGAANYGYTF
TRBJ2-1 | - | TRBV29-1 | - | TGCAGCGGGGGGCATAATGAGCAGTTCTTC | CSGGHNEQFF
TRBJ2-7 | TRBD2 | TRBV7-9 | - | TGTGCCAGCAGCGCCCCCGGGAGGGGCTCCTACGAGCAGTACTTC | CASSAPGRGSYEQYF
TRBJ2-1 | - | TRBV5-1 | many | TGCGCCAGCAGCATACGGAATAACAATGAGCAGTTCTTC | CASSIRNNNEQFF
TRBJ1-1 | - | TRBV20-1 | few | TGCAGTGCTAGAGATGAGGCTGAAGCTTTCTTT | CSARDEAEAFF
TRBJ2-4 | - | TRBV24-1 | - | TGTGCCACCAGTGACGGGGGTGGGGCCAAAAACATTCAGTACTTC | CATSDGGGAKNIQYF
TRBJ1-1 | - | TRBV20-1 | few | TGCAGTGCTGAGTCCCCAGGCGAGAGCACTGAAGCTTTCTTT | CSAESPGESTEAFF
TRBJ2-1 | - | TRBV6-5 | few | TGTGCCAGCAGTTACTCTAGCGACCCCTCCTACAATGAGCAGTTCTTC | CASSYSSDPSYNEQFF
TRBJ1-1 | - | TRBV30 | - | TGTGCCTGGAGTGGGGGGATGAACACTGAAGCTTTCTTT | CAWSGGMNTEAFF
TRBJ2-2 | - | TRBV5-1 | - | TGCGCCAGCAGGGTAATTAGCGGACTCACCGGGGAGCTGTTTTTT | CASRVISGLTGELFF
TRBJ1-3 | - | TRBV12-3/TRBV12-4 | many | TGTGCCAGCAGTTCCGTGATCTTCTCTGGAAACACCATATATTTT | CASSSVIFSGNTIYF
TRBJ2-7 | - | TRBV7-2 | - | TGTGCCAGCAGCACTCCTACTAGGGCCAGCTCCTACGAGCAGTACTTC | CASSTPTRASSYEQYF
TRBJ2-1 | - | TRBV5-1 | few | TGCGCCAGCAGCTTGCACAGGGTCCAAAACAATGAGCAGTTCTTC | CASSLHRVQNNEQFF
TRBJ2-1 | TRBD2 | TRBV29-1 | few | TGCAGCGTTGAATCCGGGGCTAGCGGGGGACATGAGCAGTTCTTC | CSVESGASGGHEQFF
TRBJ2-7 | TRBD2 | TRBV20-1 | few | TGCAGTGTTCGTGGACTAGGGGCCTACGAGCAGTACTTC | CSVRGLGAYEQYF
TRBJ2-2 | TRBD1 | TRBV6-2/TRBV6-3 | - | TGTGCCAGCAGTTACTACAGGACAGGGACGAACACCGGGGAGCTGTTTTTT | CASSYYRTGTNTGELFF
TRBJ1-5 | - | TRBV24-1 | - | TGTGCCACCCAACCCCGGCCGAATCAGCCCCAGCATTTT | CATQPRPNQPQHF
TRBJ1-2 | - | TRBV20-1 | - | TGCAGTGCTGGCTCGCGGTTAGGGTATGGCTACACCTTC | CSAGSRLGYGYTF
TRBJ2-5 | - | TRBV18 | - | TGTGCCAGCTCACCCGGACTATCCTACCAAGAGACCCAGTACTTC | CASSPGLSYQETQYF
TRBJ1-2 | - | TRBV12-3/TRBV12-4 | - | TGTGCCAGCAGTCGCGGGGTTGGTAACTATGGCTACACCTTC | CASSRGVGNYGYTF
TRBJ1-4 | - | TRBV5-1 | - | TGCGCCAGCAGCTTGTCTAGCGGGAGATGGAATGAAAAACTGTTTTTT | CASSLSSGRWNEKLFF
TRBJ2-5 | - | TRBV5-1 | - | TGCGCCAGCAGCTGGAATCCGCTGAAGGGAGAAGGGGAGACCCAGTACTTC | CASSWNPLKGEGETQYF
TRBJ1-2 | - | TRBV12-3/TRBV12-4 | - | TGTGCCAGCAGTCCCGCAGACAGGCAAAGAGCTAACTATGGCTACACCTTC | CASSPADRQRANYGYTF
TRBJ2-7 | - | TRBV21-1 | - | TGTGCCAGCAGCAAAGGTTCGCGGGAGGTCGGCAACGAGCAGTACTTC | CASSKGSREVGNEQYF
TRBJ2-7 | - | TRBV21-1 | - | TGTGCCAGCACCTCTGTACAGGGGGCCTACGAGCAGTACTTC | CASTSVQGAYEQYF
TRBJ2-7 | TRBD2 | TRBV11-1 | few | TGTGCCAGCAGCTTACTAGCGGGGGGACTCTACGAGCAGTACTTC | CASSLLAGGLYEQYF
TRBJ2-3 | - | TRBV6-5 | many | TGTGCCAGCGGCAGGAGTACAGATACGCAGTATTTT | CASGRSTDTQYF
TRBJ2-7 | - | TRBV24-1 | - | TGTGCCACCAGTGATACAAGCCAGGGCGGGCTCTACGAGCAGTACTTC | CATSDTSQGGLYEQYF
TRBJ2-1 | TRBD2 | TRBV7-9 | - | TGTGCCAGCAGCTTATACGGGAGGGGAGGATACAATGAGCAGTTCTTC | CASSLYGRGGYNEQFF
TRBJ2-7 | - | TRBV5-1 | few | TGCGCCAGCAGCTTGGGTATGGTTAACTACGAGCAGTACTTC | CASSLGMVNYEQYF
TRBJ2-7 | - | TRBV12-3/TRBV12-4 | few | TGTGCCAGCAGTTTGCCCCCAAACTACGAGCAGTACTTC | CASSLPPNYEQYF